A selection of T cell receptor beta chains follows, all from one sample in a study of blood T cell repertoires in COVID-19. Some clones are missing from TCRdb's copy, which holds only in-frame ones; the method was immunoSEQ multiplex PCR. The table lists hundreds of thousands of clones, 85% to 90% of them singletons. Sequenced sample: peripheral blood. The receptors shown here come from a woman in her 30s with COVID-19, enrolled during active disease. Each CDR3 is given with its conserved first and last residue. A D gene is named only where the DNA matches it firmly.

>TRBJ2-6|TRBV5-1|NA
CASSLASGSGANVLTF
>TRBJ1-2|TRBV7-2|TRBD1
CASSQLQGTENTF
>TRBJ1-3|TRBV24-1|TRBD1
CATSDPGTGRNTIYF
>TRBJ1-4|TRBV2|TRBD1
CASRGDRASEKLFF
>TRBJ1-5|TRBV19|TRBD1
CASSADRGMGQPQHF
>TRBJ2-1|TRBV19|NA
CASSIRRGPYNEQFF
>TRBJ2-1|TRBV5-1|TRBD1
CASSLRDRGKDEQFF
>TRBJ1-5|TRBV10-3|TRBD1
CASLTQGEEGNQPQHF
>TRBJ1-3|TRBV12-5|NA
CASGLVLGGLISGNTIYF
>TRBJ1-1|TRBV28|NA
CASSLPPPGKNTEAFF
>TRBJ1-2|TRBV7-9|NA
CASSWTETPNYGYTF
>TRBJ2-2|TRBV30|TRBD2
CAWTSGTNTGELFF
>TRBJ2-3|TRBV9|TRBD2
CASSVGGPGGGAGTQYF
>TRBJ1-2|TRBV10-1|TRBD1
CASRETGGTNYGYTF
>TRBJ2-3|TRBV9|TRBD1
CASSVEGATDTQYF
>TRBJ2-1|TRBV6-5|TRBD1
CASNAGTGVSNEQFF
>TRBJ2-1|TRBV19|TRBD1
CASSIDLRTGFTYNEQFF